Presented here are 30 T cell receptor beta chains from one specimen sequenced in a study of PD-L1 blockade in urothelial cancer. Documented time point: pretreatment peripheral blood. Sequencing was performed with immunoSEQ multiplex PCR; in TCRdb, only in-frame clones are kept and a portion is missing. The table includes 65,000 to 80,000 clones, 90% detected once. This material consisted of PBMCs, taken around atezolizumab (anti-PD-L1) treatment. Source of these receptors: a man between 65 and 79 years old with urothelial cancer.

This clone was recorded only once. The J gene is TRBJ2-7, the V gene TRBV9; 9 nucleotides line up with TRBD1. CDR1 and CDR2 from the germline V gene are SGDLS and YYNGEE. This CDR3 region has 14 residues. V was clipped by 4 bases and J by 2 bases; unmatched bases: 4. For the CDR3, the DNA is TGTGCCAGCAGCCCGGGACAGGGCCCCTACGAGCAGTACTTC. Its translation is CASSPGQGPYEQYF.

The chain has TRBV10-3 and TRBJ2-7, with 9 bases identical to TRBD1. Germline V gene lookup returns CDR1 ENHRY and CDR2 SYGVKD. CDR3 length equals 14 residues. The V gene end was trimmed by 7 bases and the J gene end by 4 bases; junction bases not matched to a gene: 8. In nucleotides, the CDR3 is TGTGCCATCAAAACAGAACAGGGGGCGTACGAGCAGTACTTC. Its translation is CAIKTEQGAYEQYF.

J is TRBJ2-1 and V is TRBV29-1; 10 bases agree with TRBD1. This CDR3 contains 15 residues. In germline, CDR1 is SQVTM, CDR2 ANQGSEA. The junction had 8 bases not matched to a gene; V was cut back by 2 bases and J by 7 bases. CDR3 DNA: TGCAGCGTTGAACCGGGACAGGGGTTATGGAATGAGCAGTTCTTC. It is translated as CSVEPGQGLWNEQFF.

This clone has more than one count but fewer than ten. V usage is TRBV5-4 and J usage is TRBJ1-3; 11 bases are shared with TRBD1. V shed 5 bases and J 5 bases; nucleotides not matched to a gene: 3. From germline, CDR1 is SGHNT and CDR2 YYREEE (reference sequence). The length of the CDR3 is 14 residues. Here the CDR3 DNA reads TGTGCCAGCAGTCGGGACAGGGGGAGAAACACCATATATTTT. Protein: CASSRDRGRNTIYF.

V is TRBV19 and J is TRBJ1-5, with 8 bases fitting TRBD1. V shed 8 bases and J 0 bases; nucleotides not matched to a gene: 6. CDR1 is LNHDA, CDR2 SQIVND, per germline (reference sequence). The CDR3 is made up of 15 amino acids. The CDR3 loop is CASSGTGYSNQPQHF. CDR3 bases: TGTGCCAGTTCCGGGACAGGCTATAGCAATCAGCCCCAGCATTTT.

As to this clone: Compared with germline, one end of the junction differs, possibly owing to a read error. The chain has TRBV5-1 and TRBJ2-2, with 11 bases aligning to TRBD1. The germline V gene has CDR1 SGHRS and CDR2 YFSETQ. This CDR3 region has 18 residues. The CDR3 DNA sequence: TGCGCCAGCACCTTGGGAGGGACAGGGGGTTCCAACACCGGGGAGCTGTTTTTT. Amino acids: CASTLGGTGGSNTGELFF.

The rearrangement uses TRBV28 and TRBJ1-2; D is unresolved. Germline V gene data show CDR1 as MDHEN and CDR2 as SYDVKM. The CDR3 totals 15 residues. The V end was cut by 3 bases, the J end by 4 bases, with 15 bases between. Here the CDR3 reads CASSFTTRRFYGYTF. The CDR3 nucleotides read TGTGCCAGCAGTTTTACGACACGCCGATTCTATGGCTACACCTTC.

The rearrangement links TRBV5-1 to TRBJ2-3; 7 nucleotides align to TRBD2. The CDR3 totals 19 residues. The V gene's germline CDR1 is SGHRS and CDR2 YFSETQ. The J segment lost 4 bases and the V segment lost 0 bases, leaving 17 bases of the junction unmatched. CDR3 sequence reads: CASSLELAAGRYLADTQYF. The CDR3 coding sequence is TGCGCCAGCAGCTTGGAGCTAGCGGCAGGGCGATACTTAGCAGATACGCAGTATTTT.

This chain links TRBV5-4 with TRBJ1-3; D may be TRBD1 (6 bases). The V and J ends lost 4 bases and 4 bases respectively, with 15 bases between them. The CDR3 covers 15 residues. CDR1 and CDR2 from the germline V gene are SGHNT and YYREEE (reference sequence). For the CDR3, the DNA is TGTGCCAGCAGCCCCCAGGCAGGGGTAGGAAACACCATATATTTT. As protein: CASSPQAGVGNTIYF. The full variable domain, completed using reference TRBV5-4 and TRBJ1-3, is ETGVTQSPTHLIKTRGQQVTLRCSSQSGHNTVSWYQQALGQGPQFIFQYYREEENGRGNFPPRFSGLQFPNYSSELNVNALELDDSALYLCASSPQAGVGNTIYFGEGSWLTVV.

This CDR3 reads CASSSGPREGTEAFF. CDR3 bases: TGTGCCAGCAGTTCCGGGCCCCGGGAAGGCACTGAAGCTTTCTTT. The chain carries TRBV2 and TRBJ1-1; D unresolved. Germline lookup yields CDR1 SNHLY and CDR2 FYNNEI. V gave up 5 bases and J gave up 4 bases, with 17 bases separating them. There are 15 residues in the CDR3.

This clone appeared a few times. This chain connects TRBV6-4 to TRBJ1-2; TRBD1 aligns across 9 bases. Trimming at V came to 7 bases and at J to 6 bases, leaving 9 bases not matched to a gene. Per the germline V gene, CDR1 is MRHNA and CDR2 is SNTAGT. The length of the CDR3 is 14 residues. CDR3 sequence reads: CASIAGDRAHGYTF. The CDR3, as DNA: TGTGCCAGCATCGCGGGGGACAGGGCGCATGGCTACACCTTC.

By its share, this clone is large. V gene TRBV13 combines with J gene TRBJ2-5, with D possibly TRBD2 on 6 matching bases. The CDR3 contains 14 residues. Germline lookup yields CDR1 PRHDT and CDR2 FYEKMQ (reference sequence). V dropped 2 bases and J dropped 2 bases, with 9 bases sitting between them. CDR3 in DNA: TGTGCCAGCAGCTTATGGGACTCTCAAGAGACCCAGTACTTC. This sequence encodes CASSLWDSQETQYF.

This chain links TRBV19 with TRBJ2-1; TRBD2 matches at 10 bases. V gave up 5 bases and J gave up 15 bases; unmatched junction bases: 7. This CDR3 is 12 amino acids long. The germline gives CDR1 LNHDA, CDR2 SQIVND (reference sequence). The CDR3 DNA sequence: TGTGCCAGTAGTGCCCCTAGCGGGAGAGGGTTCTTC. Protein product: CASSAPSGRGFF.

Here the CDR3 DNA reads TGTGCCAGCACCCGATGGGGGGAGGATCAGCCCCAGCATTTT. This gives the protein CASTRWGEDQPQHF. The V and J genes are TRBV28 and TRBJ1-5; TRBD1 is a possible D gene (5 bases). This CDR3 region has 14 residues. Trimming pared 7 bases from V and 5 bases from J, leaving 15 bases between. The germline CDR1 and CDR2 sequences are MDHEN and SYDVKM.

This chain links TRBV29-1 with TRBJ2-1; D is perhaps TRBD2 (6 bases). CDR1 is SQVTM, CDR2 ANQGSEA, per germline. The V gene lost 0 bases and the J gene lost 7 bases, with 10 bases spanning the gap. CDR3 length: 13 residues. The CDR3 DNA is TGCAGCGTTGAAGAATTCCGGGGGAATGAGCAGTTCTTC. This translates into CSVEEFRGNEQFF.

The J gene is TRBJ2-7, the V gene TRBV15; D not certain. V lost 0 bases and J lost 2, with 8 bases in between. The CDR3 has 14 residues. Per the germline V gene, CDR1 is LNHNV and CDR2 is YYDKDF (reference sequence). The CDR3 DNA is TGTGCCACCAGCAGAGATGGCGGCCCCTACGAGCAGTACTTC. Protein: CATSRDGGPYEQYF.

The chain combines TRBV4-1 with TRBJ2-3, with a weak D call TRBD1 (6 bases). Trimming stripped 0 bases from V and 4 bases from J, with 17 bases between. The CDR3 sequence is 17 residues long. Germline values: CDR1 MGHRA, CDR2 YSYEKL. The CDR3 bases are TGCGCCAGCAGCCAAGATGGAAGCAGGGGTTTAGCAGATACGCAGTATTTT. Translation gives CASSQDGSRGLADTQYF.

The rearrangement joins TRBV29-1 to TRBJ1-2; 8 nucleotides line up with TRBD1. Trimming cost V 7 bases and J 9 bases; bases outside gene matches: 10. The germline CDR1 and CDR2 sequences are SQVTM and ANQGSEA. This CDR3 region has 12 residues. The CDR3 loop reads CSARQGSGSYTF. The CDR3 DNA follows: TGCAGCGCCCGACAGGGGAGTGGAAGCTACACCTTC.

The V call is TRBV2, the J call TRBJ1-6; D is possibly TRBD1 (5 bases). The V and J ends lost 6 bases and 11 bases respectively, with 11 bases between them. The CDR3 totals 12 residues. Germline V gene lookup returns CDR1 SNHLY and CDR2 FYNNEI. Here the CDR3 reads CASSPGNAPLHF. As DNA, the CDR3 is TGTGCCAGCAGCCCAGGGAACGCACCCCTCCACTTT. The full variable domain, its missing parts supplied by reference TRBV2 and TRBJ1-6, is EPEVTQTPSHQVTQMGQEVILRCVPISNHLYFYWYRQILGQKVEFLVSFYNNEISEKSEIFDDQFSVERPDGSNFTLKIRSTKLEDSAMYFCASSPGNAPLHFGNGTRLTVT.

This rearrangement joins TRBV5-4 to TRBJ2-1, with 10 bases that match TRBD1. Trimming at V came to 4 bases and at J to 6 bases, leaving 4 bases not matched to a gene. The CDR3 is 14 amino acids. Germline values: CDR1 SGHNT, CDR2 YYREEE (reference sequence). CDR3: CASSTRTGGNEQFF. The DNA for the CDR3 is TGTGCCAGCAGCACACGGACAGGGGGCAATGAGCAGTTCTTC. The variable domain in full, completed from reference TRBV5-4 and TRBJ2-1, reads ETGVTQSPTHLIKTRGQQVTLRCSSQSGHNTVSWYQQALGQGPQFIFQYYREEENGRGNFPPRFSGLQFPNYSSELNVNALELDDSALYLCASSTRTGGNEQFFGPGTRLTVL.

This clone has just a few counts. The V gene is TRBV5-1, the J gene TRBJ2-3; TRBD1 is a possible D gene (5 bases). The germline V gene encodes CDR1 SGHRS and CDR2 YFSETQ. There are 14 residues in the CDR3. The V and J ends lost 2 bases and 2 bases respectively, with 9 bases between them. CDR3 nucleotides: TGCGCCAGCAGCTTAGACAGCGCCACAGATACGCAGTATTTT. Amino acid sequence: CASSLDSATDTQYF.

The chain employs TRBV5-1 and TRBJ1-4, with 9 positions matching TRBD1. V was pared by 4 bases and J by 4 bases, with 5 bases of the junction left unmatched. The CDR3 is 15 residues long. CDR1 SGHRS and CDR2 YFSETQ come from the germline V gene. The CDR3 region has the DNA TGCGCCAGCAGCCAGAAGGGACAGGGTAATGAAAAACTGTTTTTT. Its translation: CASSQKGQGNEKLFF.

V is TRBV9 and J is TRBJ2-7, with 9 bases aligning to TRBD1. The CDR3 covers 14 residues. Per the germline V gene, CDR1 is SGDLS and CDR2 is YYNGEE. After removal of 1 base from V and 6 bases from J, the junction contained 5 bases not matched to a gene. The CDR3 bases are TGTGCCAGCAGCGTACGACAGGGGGAGGGCGAGCAGTACTTC. Its translation is CASSVRQGEGEQYF.

The genes are TRBV6-6 and TRBJ1-5; D is unresolved. The CDR3 consists of 15 residues. The germline V gene encodes CDR1 MNHNY and CDR2 SVGAGI (reference sequence). Trimming stripped 2 bases from V and 0 bases from J, with 8 bases between. This chain's CDR3 is CASSYGANSNQPQHF. The DNA for the CDR3 is TGTGCCAGCAGTTACGGAGCTAATAGCAATCAGCCCCAGCATTTT.

V is TRBV15 and J is TRBJ1-1, with no clear D. CDR1 and CDR2 (germline): LNHNV, YYDKDF (reference sequence). With 0 bases removed from V and 5 bases from J, the gap between germline ends came to 7 bases. This CDR3 has 13 residues. The CDR3 loop is CATSRDGRTEAFF. The CDR3 DNA is TGTGCCACCAGCAGAGATGGGAGGACTGAAGCTTTCTTT.

This chain joins TRBV9 and TRBJ2-7; TRBD2 matches at 9 bases. The V segment lost 4 bases and the J segment 4 bases; nucleotides outside the gene matches: 9. The germline gives CDR1 SGDLS, CDR2 YYNGEE. The CDR3 sequence is 15 residues long. The CDR3, as DNA: TGTGCCAGCAGCTCCTCGACTAGCGGACTATACGAGCAGTACTTC. Translating gives CASSSSTSGLYEQYF.

The chain combines TRBV4-1 with TRBJ2-7; perhaps TRBD2 as D (5 bases). Looked up from germline, CDR1 is MGHRA and CDR2 is YSYEKL. This CDR3 spans 15 amino acids. The V end was cut by 0 bases, the J end by 3 bases, with 12 bases between. CDR3 protein: CASSQDSAESYEQYF. The CDR3 nucleotides are TGCGCCAGCAGCCAAGATTCAGCGGAGAGCTACGAGCAGTACTTC.

The gene calls are TRBV6-1 and TRBJ1-3, with D unclear. The CDR3 runs 15 residues. CDR1 MNHNS and CDR2 SASEGT come from the germline V gene. The V gene lost 6 bases and the J gene lost 0 bases, with 12 bases spanning the gap. DNA of the CDR3: TGTGCCAGCAGGGGTGGACTCTTCTCTGGAAACACCATATATTTT. Its translation is CASRGGLFSGNTIYF.

The V call is TRBV4-2, the J call TRBJ2-1; tentatively, D is TRBD2 (6 bases). CDR1 is LGHNA, CDR2 YNFKEQ, per germline. Trimming took 0 bases from V and 6 from J, leaving 18 bases between them. The CDR3 is 17 amino acids. CDR3 protein: CASSQDKETRRRNEQFF. The CDR3 nucleotides are TGTGCCAGCAGCCAAGATAAAGAGACTAGAAGACGCAATGAGCAGTTCTTC.

V is TRBV10-2 and J is TRBJ2-5; tentatively, D is TRBD2 (6 bases). V was trimmed by 6 bases and J by 5 bases, leaving 13 bases between them. CDR1 and CDR2 (germline): WSHSY, SAAADI. The CDR3 has 13 amino acids. In DNA, the CDR3 is TGCGCCAGCAGGCGGGGAGTGGCGGAGACCCAGTACTTC. Translation: CASRRGVAETQYF.